These 32 T cell receptor beta chains were sequenced from one sample in a study of T cell responses to AZD1222 COVID-19 vaccine. Assay: immunoSEQ multiplex PCR; the TCRdb copy retains only in-frame clones and omits some. The sample has roughly 180,000 clones; roughly nine tenths are singletons. The sample in question was peripheral blood, obtained on day 0 of AZD1222 vaccination. Receptors were obtained from an adult in good health.

The chain has TRBV28 and TRBJ2-1; a possible D gene is TRBD1 (6 bases). V was cut by 3 bases and J by 7 bases, with 16 bases left in between. The germline V gene encodes CDR1 MDHEN and CDR2 SYDVKM. The CDR3 runs to 15 residues. The CDR3 DNA reads as TGTGCCAGCAGTTTTGTCCGAGGGGGTTCGAATGAGCAGTTCTTC. Its protein is CASSFVRGGSNEQFF.

The rearrangement joins TRBV30 to TRBJ1-1; the match to TRBD1 covers 10 bases. This CDR3 has 14 residues. The germline gives CDR1 GTSNPN, CDR2 SVGIG (reference sequence). With V trimmed by 2 bases and J by 1 base, 1 base remained unmatched. CDR3 residues: CAWSRDRGNTEAFF. The CDR3 DNA reads as TGTGCCTGGAGTCGGGACAGGGGGAACACTGAAGCTTTCTTT.

This rearrangement joins TRBV5-4 to TRBJ2-7; D gene uncertain. CDR1 and CDR2 from the germline V gene are SGHNT and YYREEE (reference sequence). Trimming removed 2 bases from V and 0 bases from J, with 12 bases in between. CDR3 length: 15 amino acids. CDR3 DNA: TGTGCCAGCAGCTTCGCACAGCCGAGCTCCTACGAGCAGTACTTC. Translated: CASSFAQPSSYEQYF.

The chain uses TRBV29-1 and TRBJ2-7; D tentatively fits TRBD1 or TRBD2 (5 bases each). The V gene lost 1 base and the J gene lost 4 bases, with 17 bases spanning the gap. The length of the CDR3 is 15 residues. Per germline, CDR1 SQVTM and CDR2 ANQGSEA. The CDR3 spells CSVEGTPGLKYEQYF. CDR3 coding DNA: TGCAGCGTTGAAGGGACTCCAGGGCTCAAATACGAGCAGTACTTC.

The chain carries TRBV19 and TRBJ2-5, with 8 bases that match TRBD1. The CDR3 extends over 14 amino acids. The ends lost 5 bases at V and 2 bases at J; junction bases unmatched: 4. Germline V gives CDR1 LNHDA, CDR2 SQIVND (reference sequence). CDR3 residues: CASSWDRRQETQYF. The CDR3 DNA sequence: TGTGCCAGTAGTTGGGACAGGCGACAAGAGACCCAGTACTTC.

This chain links TRBV27 with TRBJ1-1; no clear D gene. With 7 bases removed from V and 3 bases from J, the gap between germline ends came to 15 bases. Germline lookup yields CDR1 MNHEY and CDR2 SMNVEV (reference sequence). This CDR3 region has 14 residues. The CDR3 sequence is CASTSADDYTEAFF. CDR3 bases: TGTGCCAGCACTTCCGCCGACGACTACACTGAAGCTTTCTTT.

The chain recombines TRBV6-5 with TRBJ2-7; D may be TRBD2 (6 bases). This CDR3 comprises 14 residues. V lost 2 bases and J lost 1, with 9 bases in between. Germline values: CDR1 MNHEY, CDR2 SVGAGI. CDR3 DNA sequence: TGTGCCAGCAGTTACGGTGGGGGGTCCTACGAGCAGTACTTC. As protein: CASSYGGGSYEQYF.

As concerns this clone: This sample also contains other DNA sequences that code for the same CDR3. The genes are TRBV6-2 or TRBV6-3 and TRBJ2-5; D not resolved. Germline V CDR1 and CDR2: MNHEY, SVGEGT. The CDR3 has 13 residues. The V end lost 0 bases, the J end lost 1 base, and 3 bases lay between the germline ends. The DNA for the CDR3 is TGTGCCAGCAGTTACTCCCCCCAAGAGACCCAGTACTTC. Its translation is CASSYSPQETQYF.

The chain carries TRBV19 and TRBJ1-5; 7 bases match TRBD1. Germline CDR1 is LNHDA and CDR2 is SQIVND (reference sequence). The J segment lost 3 bases and the V segment lost 4 bases, leaving 12 bases of the junction unmatched. CDR3 size: 17 residues. In DNA, the CDR3 is TGTGCCAGTAGTACCCTTGTAGAGACAGGGTTCAATCAGCCCCAGCATTTT. It yields the protein CASSTLVETGFNQPQHF. Full variable domain (rest looked up from reference TRBV19 and TRBJ1-5): DGGITQSPKYLFRKEGQNVTLSCEQNLNHDAMYWYRQDPGQGLRLIYYSQIVNDFQKGDIAEGYSVSREKKESFPLTVTSAQKNPTAFYLCASSTLVETGFNQPQHFGDGTRLSIL.

The chain links TRBV25-1 to TRBJ1-3; D perhaps matches TRBD1 (5 bases). This CDR3 has 15 residues. The V gene lost 1 base and the J gene lost 4 bases, with 11 bases spanning the gap. The germline V gene encodes CDR1 MGHDK and CDR2 SYGVNS. Here the CDR3 reads CASSEWEGHGNTIYF. CDR3 nucleotides: TGTGCCAGCAGTGAATGGGAGGGGCACGGAAACACCATATATTTT.

The chain uses TRBV27 and TRBJ1-2; D gene ambiguous. CDR1 MNHEY and CDR2 SMNVEV come from the germline V gene (reference sequence). The V and J ends lost 4 bases and 0 bases respectively, with 15 bases between them. This CDR3 is built from 16 residues. CDR3 residues: CASSSTRSASNYGYTF. As DNA, the CDR3 is TGTGCCAGCAGTTCTACCAGGTCAGCTTCTAACTATGGCTACACCTTC.

The chain employs TRBV9 and TRBJ2-1; no clear D. CDR3 length: 15 amino acids. Trimming cost V 0 bases and J 0 bases, with 7 bases left between them. Germline values: CDR1 SGDLS, CDR2 YYNGEE. This CDR3 reads CASSVEVVSYNEQFF. The CDR3 DNA reads as TGTGCCAGCAGCGTAGAGGTCGTCTCCTACAATGAGCAGTTCTTC.

Here the CDR3 DNA reads TGTGCCAGCAGCTTGGGGCGGCTTAGCAATCAGCCCCAGCATTTT. Translating gives CASSLGRLSNQPQHF. The chain links TRBV5-8 to TRBJ1-5; D gene unclear. V lost 0 bases and J lost 0, with 7 bases in between. The CDR3 consists of 15 residues. The germline V gene encodes CDR1 SGHTS and CDR2 YDEGEE.

The chain links TRBV4-3 to TRBJ1-1; D not certain. Germline CDR1 LGHNA, CDR2 YSLEER. V lost 0 bases to trimming and J lost 2 bases, with 10 bases between them. The CDR3 consists of 15 residues. DNA for the CDR3: TGCGCCAGCAGCCAAGATGTGGGTGGAAACACTGAAGCTTTCTTT. Protein product: CASSQDVGGNTEAFF.

This chain joins TRBV7-2 and TRBJ2-2, with 7 nucleotides matching TRBD2. The germline V gene encodes CDR1 SGHTA and CDR2 FQGNSA. The CDR3 runs 16 residues. The junction had 5 bases not matched to a gene; V was cut back by 1 base and J by 3 bases. DNA for the CDR3: TGTGCCAGCAGCTTAGTTACGGGGGGTGACACCGGGGAGCTGTTTTTT. Protein product: CASSLVTGGDTGELFF.

The CDR3 DNA reads TGTGCCAGCAGATCAATTCTAGGGGGCCCGGACACTGAAGCTTTCTTT. Encoded protein: CASRSILGGPDTEAFF. The chain uses TRBV27 and TRBJ1-1; TRBD1 agrees at 7 bases. Germline CDR1 is MNHEY and CDR2 is SMNVEV (reference sequence). The CDR3 extends over 16 amino acids. Trimming took 6 bases from V and 3 from J; bases not matched to a gene: 13.

As regards this clone: Other DNA variants within this sample encode the same CDR3. This chain links TRBV24-1 with TRBJ1-1, with TRBD1 matching 8 bases. J lost 1 base, V lost 3 bases, and 3 bases had no gene match. The germline gives CDR1 KGHDR, CDR2 SFDVKD. This CDR3 is built from 15 residues. The CDR3 loop reads CATSDPGQGNTEAFF. The CDR3 coding sequence is TGTGCCACCAGTGATCCCGGACAGGGGAACACTGAAGCTTTCTTT.

The chain uses TRBV5-4 and TRBJ2-7, with D perhaps TRBD1 (5 bases). The germline gives CDR1 SGHNT, CDR2 YYREEE (reference sequence). V gave up 0 bases and J gave up 3 bases, with 13 bases separating them. This CDR3 comprises 15 residues. The CDR3 DNA reads as TGTGCCAGCAGCTTGGGCGCAGACAGCTACTACGAGCAGTACTTC. It translates to CASSLGADSYYEQYF.

In its sample, this clone was seen once. V gene TRBV5-1 combines with J gene TRBJ2-3, with D perhaps TRBD1 (5 bases). Trimming left V 2 bases short and J 2 bases short, with 9 bases between. The CDR3 sequence is 14 residues long. Germline CDR1 reads SGHRS; CDR2 reads YFSETQ. The CDR3, as DNA: TGCGCCAGCAGCTTAAGGGGCAACACAGATACGCAGTATTTT. It translates to CASSLRGNTDTQYF.

V and J are TRBV2 and TRBJ1-2; D is ambiguous. Deletions cut 7 bases from V and 0 bases from J, with 15 bases between. The CDR3 runs to 15 residues. Germline values: CDR1 SNHLY, CDR2 FYNNEI. CDR3 sequence (DNA): TGTGCCAGCACTCGAGAAGACCTAGCTAACTATGGCTACACCTTC. Translation: CASTREDLANYGYTF.

The genes are TRBV5-6 and TRBJ2-7, with D perhaps matching TRBD2 (5 bases). Germline V gene sequence: CDR1 SGHDT, CDR2 YYEEEE. V gave up 0 bases and J gave up 5 bases, with 12 bases separating them. The CDR3 runs 14 residues. The CDR3 sequence is CASSLGVALNEQYF. CDR3 bases: TGTGCCAGCAGCTTGGGGGTAGCGTTAAACGAGCAGTACTTC.

The count of this clone is one. The chain couples TRBV28 to TRBJ1-4; weak D call: TRBD1 (5 bases). Trimming took 7 bases from V and 3 from J, leaving 12 bases between them. The germline V gene has CDR1 MDHEN and CDR2 SYDVKM. There are 14 residues in the CDR3. CDR3 amino acids: CASTLGVANEKLFF. In nucleotides, the CDR3 is TGTGCCAGCACCCTGGGGGTTGCTAATGAAAAACTGTTTTTT.

DNA for the CDR3: TGCGCCAGCAGCTCACCACAGGGGATCGAGACTGAAGCTTTCTTT. This encodes CASSSPQGIETEAFF. The J gene is TRBJ1-1, the V gene TRBV5-1; 7 bases agree with TRBD1. The CDR3 loop spans 15 amino acids. CDR1 and CDR2 from the germline V gene are SGHRS and YFSETQ. V gave up 3 bases and J gave up 5 bases; unmatched junction bases: 10.

V usage is TRBV5-1 and J usage is TRBJ2-2; D remains ambiguous. V was shortened by 4 bases and J by 3 bases, with 13 bases between the two germline ends. The CDR3 is 15 residues long. The germline CDR1 and CDR2 sequences are SGHRS and YFSETQ. The CDR3 reads CASSPINLHTGELFF. Here the CDR3 DNA reads TGCGCCAGCAGCCCGATCAACCTCCACACCGGGGAGCTGTTTTTT.

The chain combines TRBV5-4 with TRBJ2-7; the D call may be TRBD1 or TRBD2 (6 bases each). V was trimmed by 7 bases and J by 0 bases, leaving 14 bases between them. CDR1 and CDR2 (germline): SGHNT, YYREEE (reference sequence). This CDR3 has 14 residues. CDR3: CASQRGVGSYEQYF. The CDR3 region has the DNA TGTGCCAGCCAAAGGGGGGTAGGCTCCTACGAGCAGTACTTC.

The V gene is TRBV18, the J gene TRBJ1-1, with TRBD1 matching 11 bases. The germline gives CDR1 KGHSH, CDR2 LQKENI. Trimming took 4 bases from V and 3 from J; bases not matched to a gene: 10. The CDR3 runs 17 residues. The CDR3 loop is CASSLNGQGAAYTEAFF. The DNA for the CDR3 is TGTGCCAGCTCACTTAACGGACAGGGGGCGGCTTACACTGAAGCTTTCTTT.

This chain links TRBV6-6 with TRBJ2-7; the match to TRBD1 covers 7 bases. The V segment lost 6 bases and the J segment 0 bases; nucleotides outside the gene matches: 8. This CDR3 spans 15 amino acids. Germline assignment: CDR1 MNHNY and CDR2 SVGAGI (reference sequence). The CDR3 nucleotides read TGTGCCAGCAGCAGCTGGGCAGGGGGCTCCTACGAGCAGTACTTC. As protein: CASSSWAGGSYEQYF.

This clone was counted once. The chain couples TRBV28 to TRBJ1-6; D remains ambiguous. CDR1 is MDHEN and CDR2 is SYDVKM in the germline V gene. V was trimmed by 3 bases and J by 9 bases, leaving 6 bases between them. CDR3 length: 12 amino acids. CDR3 protein: CASSLPGSPLHF. DNA for the CDR3: TGTGCCAGCAGTTTGCCAGGTTCACCCCTCCACTTT.

This clone was counted only a few times. This chain connects TRBV7-8 to TRBJ2-7; 7 nucleotides line up with TRBD2. The CDR3 contains 15 residues. The V and J ends lost 0 bases and 5 bases, in that order; junction bases with no gene match: 7. The V gene's germline CDR1 is SGHVS and CDR2 FQNEAQ. The CDR3 coding sequence is TGTGCCAGCAGCTTAGCGTCGCGGGAGCGCGACGAGCAGTACTTC. Translating it yields CASSLASRERDEQYF.

The V call is TRBV6-1, the J call TRBJ2-4, with a weak D call TRBD2 (6 bases). Germline lookup yields CDR1 MNHNS and CDR2 SASEGT. CDR3 size: 12 residues. The V end was cut by 3 bases, the J end by 10 bases, with 10 bases between. The CDR3 sequence: CASSDGDSIQYF. In DNA, the CDR3 is TGTGCCAGCAGTGACGGGGACTCAATTCAGTACTTC.

The chain has TRBV3-1 (or the pseudogene TRBV3-2) and TRBJ2-1; 10 nucleotides align to TRBD2. CDR3 length equals 19 residues. The trim removed 1 base at V and 10 bases at J, leaving 19 bases unmatched. The germline gives CDR1 LGHDT, CDR2 YNNKEL (reference sequence). The CDR3 protein is CASSQGQVLVSGRVGEQFF. CDR3 coding DNA: TGTGCCAGCAGCCAAGGTCAGGTCTTGGTGAGCGGGAGGGTGGGCGAGCAGTTCTTC.

J is TRBJ2-1 and V is TRBV11-2; 8 positions agree with TRBD1. Trimming at V came to 1 base and at J to 5 bases, leaving 7 bases not matched to a gene. The CDR3 contains 16 residues. Germline V gene data show CDR1 as SGHAT and CDR2 as FQNNGV. CDR3 region: CASSLGRGPKDNEQFF. In DNA, the CDR3 is TGTGCCAGCAGCTTAGGCAGGGGGCCAAAGGACAATGAGCAGTTCTTC.